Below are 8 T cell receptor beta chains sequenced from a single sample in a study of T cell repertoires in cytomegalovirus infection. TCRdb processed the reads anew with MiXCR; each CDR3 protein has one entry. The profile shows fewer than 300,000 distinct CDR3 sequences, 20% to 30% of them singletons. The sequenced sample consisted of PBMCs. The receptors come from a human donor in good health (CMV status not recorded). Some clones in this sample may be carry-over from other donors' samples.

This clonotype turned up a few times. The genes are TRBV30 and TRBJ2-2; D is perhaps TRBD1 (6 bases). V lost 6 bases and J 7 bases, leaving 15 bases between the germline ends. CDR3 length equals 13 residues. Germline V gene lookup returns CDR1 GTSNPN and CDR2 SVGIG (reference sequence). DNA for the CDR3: TGTGCCTGTATACCCCAGGGGATCGGGGAGCTGTTTTTT. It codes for CACIPQGIGELFF.

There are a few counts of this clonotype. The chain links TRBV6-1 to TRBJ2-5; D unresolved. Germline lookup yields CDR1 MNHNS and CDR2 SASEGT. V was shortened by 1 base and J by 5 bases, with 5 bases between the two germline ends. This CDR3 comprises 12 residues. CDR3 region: CASSEGSETQYF. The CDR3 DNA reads TGTGCCAGCAGTGAAGGATCGGAGACCCAGTACTTC.

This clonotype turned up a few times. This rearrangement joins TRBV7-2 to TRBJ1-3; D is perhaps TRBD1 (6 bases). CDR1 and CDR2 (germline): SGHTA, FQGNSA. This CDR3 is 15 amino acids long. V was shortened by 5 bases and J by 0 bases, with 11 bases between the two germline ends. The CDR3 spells CASSRDRISGNTIYF. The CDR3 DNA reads TGTGCCAGCAGCAGAGACAGGATCTCTGGAAACACCATATATTTT.

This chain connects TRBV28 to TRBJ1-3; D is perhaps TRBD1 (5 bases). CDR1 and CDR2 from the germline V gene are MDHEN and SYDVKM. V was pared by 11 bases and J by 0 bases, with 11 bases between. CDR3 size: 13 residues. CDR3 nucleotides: TGTGCCGTTGGGACGGCCTCTGGAAACACCATATATTTT. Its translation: CAVGTASGNTIYF.

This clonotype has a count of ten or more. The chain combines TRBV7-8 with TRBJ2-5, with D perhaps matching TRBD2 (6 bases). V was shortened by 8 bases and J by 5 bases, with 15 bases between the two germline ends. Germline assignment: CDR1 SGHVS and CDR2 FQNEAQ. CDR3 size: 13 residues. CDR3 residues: CASHGGSDETQYF. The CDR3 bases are TGTGCCAGCCACGGAGGGAGCGACGAGACCCAGTACTTC.

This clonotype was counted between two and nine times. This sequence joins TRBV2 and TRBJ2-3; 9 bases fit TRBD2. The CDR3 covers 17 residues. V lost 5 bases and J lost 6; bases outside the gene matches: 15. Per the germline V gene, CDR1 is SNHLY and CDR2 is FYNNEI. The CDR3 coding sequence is TGTGCCAGCAGTTTCCAAGGCCGCGGGGGGGCCGGTGATACGCAGTATTTT. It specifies CASSFQGRGGAGDTQYF.

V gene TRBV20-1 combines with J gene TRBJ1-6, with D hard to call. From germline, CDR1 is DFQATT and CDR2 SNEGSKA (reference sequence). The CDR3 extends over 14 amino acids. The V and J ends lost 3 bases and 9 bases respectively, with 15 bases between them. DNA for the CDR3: TGCAGTGCTAGGAGGGCAGCGGTTGGTTCACCCCTCCACTTT. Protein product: CSARRAAVGSPLHF.

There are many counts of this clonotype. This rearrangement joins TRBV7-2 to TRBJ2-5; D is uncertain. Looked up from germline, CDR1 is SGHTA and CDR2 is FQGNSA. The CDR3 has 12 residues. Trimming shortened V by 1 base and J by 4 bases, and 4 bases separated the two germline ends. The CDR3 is CASSLDGETQYF. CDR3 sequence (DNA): TGTGCCAGCAGCTTAGACGGAGAGACCCAGTACTTC.